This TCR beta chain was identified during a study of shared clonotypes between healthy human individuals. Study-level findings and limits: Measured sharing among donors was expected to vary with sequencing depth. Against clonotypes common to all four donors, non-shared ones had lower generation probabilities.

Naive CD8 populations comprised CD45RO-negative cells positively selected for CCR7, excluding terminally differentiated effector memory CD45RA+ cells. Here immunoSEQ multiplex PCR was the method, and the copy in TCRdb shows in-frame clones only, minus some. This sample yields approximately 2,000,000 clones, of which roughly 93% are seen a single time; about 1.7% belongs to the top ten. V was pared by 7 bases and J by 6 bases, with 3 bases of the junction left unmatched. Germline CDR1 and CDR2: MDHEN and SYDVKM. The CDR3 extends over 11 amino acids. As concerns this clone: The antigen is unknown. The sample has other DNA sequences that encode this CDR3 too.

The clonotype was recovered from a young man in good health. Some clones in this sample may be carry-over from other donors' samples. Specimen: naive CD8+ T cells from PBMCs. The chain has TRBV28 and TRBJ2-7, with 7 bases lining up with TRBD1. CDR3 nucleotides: TGTGCCAGCATCCAGGGGGTCGAGCAGTACTTC. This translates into CASIQGVEQYF.